The entry below gives a single T cell receptor (beta chain) sequence along with its context. Its target is not known. The junction does not match germline at one end; this may be a read error. The data stem from a study of beta chain features in type 1 diabetes. Study at large: Investigators examined 107,917,701 sorted cells across all samples. Study-wide findings and caveats: When VDJ junctions were examined, type 1 diabetes patients showed fewer insertions and more deletions. Across patients, naive, central memory and Treg TCRB repertoires exhibited apparently greater similarity than was observed across healthy donors. High-TCR-expressing cells could be over-represented by cDNA sequencing.

The CDR3 runs 15 residues. Germline-derived CDR1 and CDR2 are MNHNS and SASEGT. The sequenced template was cDNA made from the entire isolated RNA. Some clones are missing from TCRdb's copy, which holds only in-frame ones; the method was immunoSEQ multiplex PCR. The table lists 150,000 or so clones, around 8.7% of them singletons. V gene TRBV6-1 combines with J gene TRBJ2-5; D possibly corresponds to TRBD2 (6 bases). The sequence was collected from a young man in good health. Sequencing was carried out using central memory CD4+ T cells from blood. CDR3 DNA sequence: TGTGCCAGCGGTGAAGTCAGCGGGCTCCAAGAGACCCAGTACTTC. Protein: CASGEVSGLQETQYF.